What follows is one T cell receptor beta chain and its context. In its sample, this clonotype was seen many times. No antigen is known for it. No base quality information exists; no much larger clone differs at one position. The sample belongs to a study of T cells in Graves' hyperthyroidism and ophthalmopathy (dated by TCRdb to 2018 to 2020). With respect to the entire study: Peripheral blood was collected at initial diagnosis, before any treatment. The paper describes TCR Vbeta CDR3 sequencing of around 140 peripheral blood samples, made up of approximately 40 ophthalmopathy patients, around 78 hyperthyroidism patients and 17 progressor patients. The study also compared thyroid tissue and blood T-cell repertoires from over 5 Graves' hyperthyroidism patients. An independent validation cohort of under 20 hyperthyroidism patients and 17 patients who later progressed to ophthalmopathy tested prospective prediction of ophthalmopathy. After blood sampling, hyperthyroidism patients were treated with methimazole at a starting dose of 30 mg daily, and ophthalmopathy patients were treated with high-dose intravenous methylprednisolone. The approximately 90 discovery patients were divided at random into training and test sets in a 7:3 ratio. To identify distinguishing TCR V-J signatures, a discovery cohort of some 99 patients was used, comprising roughly 45 with Graves' ophthalmopathy and 55 to 65 with stable Graves' hyperthyroidism.

On the study overall, not on this receptor specifically: In validation, the model predicted progression to ophthalmopathy with approximately 71% sensitivity and less than 75% specificity, a median of around 6.6 months before onset. In cross-validation, a model built on a 13 V-J signature told ophthalmopathy apart from stable hyperthyroidism with 85% to 90% sensitivity and 81% to 82% specificity, and in testing the same model reached 80%/75%. Most expanded thyroid clonotypes (frequency above 0.001) were also found in blood, which suggests that blood repertoires may mirror thyroid immune responses. Sample size was not statistically predetermined, and investigators were not blinded to group allocation.

A patient counted as having stable Graves' hyperthyroidism if no progression to ophthalmopathy occurred over 18 months of follow-up. The hyperthyroidism patients were between 18 and 65 years old and newly diagnosed, with a disease duration of less than 2 months. Any patient with an uncontrolled infection, another autoimmune disease, pregnancy or lactation was excluded. Diagnoses were established on the basis of clinical symptoms, serum thyroxine and TRAb, thyroid ultrasound, and orbital computed tomography. PBMCs were separated from roughly 9.3 ml of fresh peripheral blood using Ficoll-Paque density gradient centrifugation. Total RNA was extracted with Trizol reagent, and quality was checked on an Agilent 2100 Bioanalyzer. The TCR beta CDR3 regions were amplified from the RNA transcripts. For the first round of RT-PCR on the TCR CDR3, the HTBI primer set was used together with the Qiagen OneStep RT-PCR kit. The libraries were constructed in a second round of multiplex PCR and then size-selected and purified. Sequencing of the libraries was done on an Illumina HiSeq2000 using paired-end 100 bp reads. The published analysis was carried out like this. SOAPnuke was used to process the raw data, throwing out any read that contained adapters or uncalled bases, had a mean Phred below 15, or lacked an exact constant-primer or identifier match. COPE v1.2.5 was used to merge the high-quality paired reads, and each unique nucleotide sequence was defined as a clonotype. Clonotypes were aligned to IMGT TRBV, TRBD and TRBJ reference segments using MiTCR v1.1. The analysis included only V-J combinations with a frequency above 0.0001, which together covered over 98% of the repertoires. The TCS score was defined as F50 (clonal expansion) divided by E x V (chaos), with BLOSUM62-based TCRdist calculated between CDR3 peptides within each V-J. Welch's t-statistics and random forest reduced 514 V-J features to 10 to 15, which were used in a naive Bayes classifier (R e1071). TCRdb reprocessed the public reads (quality trimming at Q25 with fastp, clone calling with MiXCR) and kept in-frame beta chains. Rows are combined by CDR3 protein, so each entry shows the most common genes and DNA. The V and J calls, along with clone size, are taken from TCRdb and not from the paper's own processing. This sample lists approximately 380,000 distinct CDR3 sequences; roughly 19% were detected once. Around 3.4% of the sample belongs to the ten largest clones.

Sequencing input: blood. This receptor was obtained from a woman aged 18-35 years with Graves' hyperthyroidism.

The CDR3 amino acid sequence is: CASSAREFEQYF. The base sequence is TGTGCCAGCAGCGCGAGGGAGTTCGAGCAGTACTTC. This sequence uses TRBV7-8 and TRBJ2-7; TRBD2 is a possible D gene, resting on 5 matching bases. From its cysteine to its phenylalanine, the CDR3 spans 12 amino acids. Only the CDR3 part of the read is kept: 36 bases, read in frame from the first base. V is pared back by 5 bases and J by 6 bases, with 11 bases lying between the germline termini. Via the germline V gene, CDR1 is SGHVS and CDR2 FQNEAQ.